This TCR beta chain came from a study of shared clonotypes between healthy human individuals (TCRdb year 2020). A note on the overall study: A couple of women and a few men aged 18 to 49 years were included in the cohort. For each donor, CD4 naive and CD4 memory were each given three plates, CD8 naive was given two plates, and CD8 memory was given one plate. To increase sequencing depth and limit assay-specific biases, different laboratories used diverse techniques to prepare libraries and sequence TCR repertoires. The study deeply sequenced blood TCR repertoires of 5 or 6 healthy adults to estimate repertoire size and the extent of clonotype sharing between individuals. Per donor, leukapheresis produced somewhere between about 0.85 and 10 billion PBMCs. The paper as a whole reports these results and caveats: Naive subsets generally had larger estimated clonotype richness than memory subsets. When several donors were compared, the shared fraction of clonotypes was about 5.5% for naive CD4, approximately 3.5% for naive CD8, 2.3% for memory CD4, and 0.35% to 0.4% for memory CD8. Compared with non-shared clonotypes, the clonotypes found in all four sorted-subset donors had higher generation probabilities. Even with the large sequencing depth, rarefaction of the sorted-subset datasets indicated that sequencing was incomplete. The small number of donors limited the genetic and exposure-history diversity represented. Sampling was restricted to blood, and TCR repertoires in tissue are likely to differ from TCR repertoires in blood. Pairwise subsampling led to the expectation that sequencing depth would affect the degree of clonotype sharing among donors.

Concerning this clone itself: There is no known antigen for this receptor. Base qualities were left out, and no much larger clone turns up one base away.

Using the deep immunoSEQ assay, multiplex PCR amplified TCR CDR3 regions from genomic DNA. Extracted genomic DNA from each cell subset was spread evenly across all wells of several immunoSEQ 96-well plates, with each plate serving as a replicate. For sorted subsets, each replicate PCR was loaded with about 200 ng genomic DNA, equivalent to about 30,000 T cell genomes. The purified libraries were quantified using a Qubit 3.0 fluorometer, sized with a Bioanalyzer 2100, and then quantified again using the KAPA Library Quantification kit. Each immunoSEQ 96-well plate was sequenced on its own single-read 150-cycle Illumina NextSeq 550 flow cell. In the source study's methods: Because only junctional sequences without quality scores were contained in the immunoSEQ output, filtering matching that applied to full-length reads could not be performed. Sequences were annotated with PyIR, a Python wrapper for IgBLAST v1.9, using IMGT germline references to assign V/J genes and CDR3. Reads with weak V/J assignments (E-value above 1e-6), missing CDR3, stop codons, out-of-frame junctions, or ambiguous translated residues were removed. V3J clonotypes were defined as sequences sharing an identical inferred V gene, J gene, and CDR3 amino acid sequence. To compute the percentage overlap between repertoires, the number of shared unique clonotypes was divided by the size of the smaller repertoire. Three approaches were used to assess repertoire richness: RTK rarefaction, the Chao1 estimator, and Recon v2.1 estimates of unobserved clonotypes. Generation probabilities were computed with OLGA for all TCRbeta clonotypes obtained by the gDNA method from four donors. Held by TCRdb, this immuneACCESS table contains in-frame sequences only and omits some clones. Under half of the omission traces to an unresolved V gene where checked; the cause of the rest is unknown. V and J calls and clone size are as listed in that table; D and trimming were resolved from the DNA. The sample table shows around 940,000 clones, and roughly 72% are seen once. The biggest ten clones account for roughly 1.5% of the sample.

Donors were healthy HIV-negative adults with no recently reported acute infections or vaccinations. Every donor was a Caucasian adult residing in Nashville, Tennessee, USA. Magnetic negative selection was used to enrich CD4+ T cells, after which naive cells were positively selected on CD45RA and the negative fraction became the memory subset. After blood collection by leukapheresis, PBMCs were isolated using Ficoll-Histopaque density gradient centrifugation and then cryopreserved in the vapor phase of liquid nitrogen. Purity and quantity of every magnetically sorted T cell population were checked by analytical flow cytometry. Each sorted fraction had its genomic DNA isolated and then quantified by UV absorbance on a Nanodrop 2000c. CDR1 and CDR2 are drawn from the germline V gene: SGHAT, FQNNGV. The CDR3 covers 15 residues, taking in both the cysteine and the phenylalanine. The read is trimmed to its CDR3 DNA, 45 bases read in frame from base 1. The germline V end is reduced by 3 bases and the J end by 3 bases; junction bases left unmatched: 2.

The sequence derives from a young man in good health. Sequencing was carried out using memory CD4+ T cells sorted from blood. The meaning of the sample's cell subset or site label: CD45RA-negative fraction. The V and J genes are TRBV11-2 and TRBJ2-2; a stretch of 9 junction bases matches TRBD1. The CDR3 region has the sequence CASSFRTGDTGELFF. The sequenced DNA: TGTGCCAGCAGCTTTCGGACAGGGGACACCGGGGAGCTGTTTTTT.